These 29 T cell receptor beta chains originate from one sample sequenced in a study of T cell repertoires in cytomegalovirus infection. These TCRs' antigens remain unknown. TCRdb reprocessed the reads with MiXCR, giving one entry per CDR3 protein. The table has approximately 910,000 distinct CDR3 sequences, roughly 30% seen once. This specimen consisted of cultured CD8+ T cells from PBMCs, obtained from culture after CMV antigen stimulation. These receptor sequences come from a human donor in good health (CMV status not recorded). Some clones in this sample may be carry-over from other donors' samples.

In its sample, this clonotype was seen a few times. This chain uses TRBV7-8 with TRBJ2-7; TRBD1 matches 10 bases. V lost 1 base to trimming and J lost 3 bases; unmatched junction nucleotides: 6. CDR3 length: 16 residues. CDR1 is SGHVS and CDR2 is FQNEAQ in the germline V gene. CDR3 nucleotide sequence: TGTGCCAGCAGCTTAGATCGGACAGGGGGAGGCTACGAGCAGTACGTC. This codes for CASSLDRTGGGYEQYV.

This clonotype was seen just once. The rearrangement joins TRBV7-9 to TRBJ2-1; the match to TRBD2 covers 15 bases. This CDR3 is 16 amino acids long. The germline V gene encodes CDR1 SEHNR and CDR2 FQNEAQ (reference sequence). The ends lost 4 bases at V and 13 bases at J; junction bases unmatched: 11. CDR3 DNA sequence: TGTGCCAGCAGCTCTCTCTGGACTAGCGGGGGGGCTCGACAGTTCTTC. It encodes CASSSLWTSGGARQFF.

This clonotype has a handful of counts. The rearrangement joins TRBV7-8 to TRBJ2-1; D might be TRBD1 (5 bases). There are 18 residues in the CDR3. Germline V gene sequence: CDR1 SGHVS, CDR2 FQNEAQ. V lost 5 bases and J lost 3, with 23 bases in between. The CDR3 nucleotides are TGTGCCAGCAGCCTCTTAGGGGTACTCGGGTTTGTCTACAATGAGCAGTTCTTC. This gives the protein CASSLLGVLGFVYNEQFF.

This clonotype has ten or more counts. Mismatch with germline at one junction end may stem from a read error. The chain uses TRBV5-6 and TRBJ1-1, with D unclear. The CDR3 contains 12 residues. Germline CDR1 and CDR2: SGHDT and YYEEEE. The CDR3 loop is CASSLGKTEAFF. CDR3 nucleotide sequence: TGCGCCAGCAGCTTGGGGAAGACTGAAGCTTTCTTT. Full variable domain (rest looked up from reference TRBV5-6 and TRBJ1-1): DAGVTQSPTHLIKTRGQQVTLRCSPKSGHDTVSWYQQALGQGPQFIFQYYEEEERQRGNFPDRFSGHQFPNYSSELNVNALLLGDSALYLCASSLGKTEAFFGQGTRLTVV.

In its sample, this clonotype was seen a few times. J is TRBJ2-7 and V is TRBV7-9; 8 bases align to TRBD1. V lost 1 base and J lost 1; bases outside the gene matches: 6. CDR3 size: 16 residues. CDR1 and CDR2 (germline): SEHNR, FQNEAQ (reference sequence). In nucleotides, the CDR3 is TGTGCCAGCAGCTTAGAAAGGACAGGGTTTTCCTACGAGCAGTACTTC. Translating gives CASSLERTGFSYEQYF.

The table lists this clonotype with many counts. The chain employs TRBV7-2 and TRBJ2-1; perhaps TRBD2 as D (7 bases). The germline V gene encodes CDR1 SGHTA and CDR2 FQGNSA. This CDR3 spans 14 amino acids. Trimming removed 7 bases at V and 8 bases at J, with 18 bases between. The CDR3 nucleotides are TGTGCCAGCACCCCCGGGGGGCCCCAGGATGAGCAGTTCTTC. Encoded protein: CASTPGGPQDEQFF.

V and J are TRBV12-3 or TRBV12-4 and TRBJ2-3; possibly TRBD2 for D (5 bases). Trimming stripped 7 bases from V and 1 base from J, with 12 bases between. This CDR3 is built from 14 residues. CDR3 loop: CASTLGSGTDTQYF. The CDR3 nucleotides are TGTGCCAGCACCTTGGGGAGTGGCACAGATACGCAGTATTTT.

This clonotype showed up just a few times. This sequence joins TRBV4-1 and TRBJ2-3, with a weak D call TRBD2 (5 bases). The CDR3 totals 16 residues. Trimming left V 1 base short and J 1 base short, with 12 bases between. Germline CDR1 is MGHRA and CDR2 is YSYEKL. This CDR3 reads CASSQGGAVRTDTQYF. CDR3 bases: TGCGCCAGCAGCCAAGGGGGAGCGGTGCGCACAGATACGCAGTATTTT.

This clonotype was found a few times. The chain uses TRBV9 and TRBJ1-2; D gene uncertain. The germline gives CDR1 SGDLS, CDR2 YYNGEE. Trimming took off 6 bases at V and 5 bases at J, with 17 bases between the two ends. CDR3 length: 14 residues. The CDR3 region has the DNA TGTGCCAGCACAACCCGGGCCGTTCCTTATGGCTACACCTTC. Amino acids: CASTTRAVPYGYTF.

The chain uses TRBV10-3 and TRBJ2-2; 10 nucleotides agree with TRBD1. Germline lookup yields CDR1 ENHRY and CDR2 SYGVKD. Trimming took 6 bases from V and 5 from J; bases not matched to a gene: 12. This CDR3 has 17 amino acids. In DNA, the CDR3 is TGTGCCATCAGCTCAACCTTCGGACAGGGGGGAACCGGGGAGCTGTTTTTT. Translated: CAISSTFGQGGTGELFF.

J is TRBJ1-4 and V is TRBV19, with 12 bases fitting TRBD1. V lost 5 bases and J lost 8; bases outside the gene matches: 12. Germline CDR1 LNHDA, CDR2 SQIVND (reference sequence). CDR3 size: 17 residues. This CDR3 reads CASSPGTGGLSEEKLFF. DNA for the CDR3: TGTGCCAGTAGTCCCGGGACAGGGGGCCTTAGCGAGGAAAAACTGTTTTTT.

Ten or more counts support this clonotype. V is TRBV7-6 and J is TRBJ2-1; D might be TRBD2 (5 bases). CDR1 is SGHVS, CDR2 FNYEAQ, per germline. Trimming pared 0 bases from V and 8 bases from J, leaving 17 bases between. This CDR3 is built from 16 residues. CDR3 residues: CASSLASAPGSYEQFF. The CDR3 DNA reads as TGTGCCAGCAGCTTAGCCTCCGCCCCGGGGAGTTATGAGCAGTTCTTC.

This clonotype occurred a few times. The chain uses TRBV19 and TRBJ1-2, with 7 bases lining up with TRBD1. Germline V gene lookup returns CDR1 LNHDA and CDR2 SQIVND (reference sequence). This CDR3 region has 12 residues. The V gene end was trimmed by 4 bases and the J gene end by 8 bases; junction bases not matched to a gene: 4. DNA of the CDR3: TGTGCCAGTAGTACTCACAGGGGCGGCTACACCTTC. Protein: CASSTHRGGYTF.

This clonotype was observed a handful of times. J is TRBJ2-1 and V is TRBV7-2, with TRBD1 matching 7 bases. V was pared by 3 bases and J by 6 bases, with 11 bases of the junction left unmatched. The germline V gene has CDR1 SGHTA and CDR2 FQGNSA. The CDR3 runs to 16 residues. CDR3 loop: CASSFSGTAPGNEQFF. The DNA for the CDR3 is TGTGCCAGCAGCTTTTCCGGGACAGCCCCCGGCAATGAGCAGTTCTTC.

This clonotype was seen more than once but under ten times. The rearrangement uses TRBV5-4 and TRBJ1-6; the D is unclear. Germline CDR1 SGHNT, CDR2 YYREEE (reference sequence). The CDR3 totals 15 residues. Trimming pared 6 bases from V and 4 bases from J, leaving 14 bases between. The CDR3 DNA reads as TGTGCCAGCACCCAGCGCGCGGAGTATAATTCACCCCTCCACTTT. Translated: CASTQRAEYNSPLHF. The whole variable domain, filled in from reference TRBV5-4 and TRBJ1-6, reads ETGVTQSPTHLIKTRGQQVTLRCSSQSGHNTVSWYQQALGQGPQFIFQYYREEENGRGNFPPRFSGLQFPNYSSELNVNALELDDSALYLCASTQRAEYNSPLHFGNGTRLTVT.

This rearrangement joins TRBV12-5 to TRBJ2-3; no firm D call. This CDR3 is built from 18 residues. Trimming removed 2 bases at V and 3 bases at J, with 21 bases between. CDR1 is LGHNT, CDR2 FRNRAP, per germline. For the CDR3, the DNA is TGTGCTAGTGGTTTGAATTCTGACTGGGATTGGGGTACAGATACGCAGTATTTT. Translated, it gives CASGLNSDWDWGTDTQYF.

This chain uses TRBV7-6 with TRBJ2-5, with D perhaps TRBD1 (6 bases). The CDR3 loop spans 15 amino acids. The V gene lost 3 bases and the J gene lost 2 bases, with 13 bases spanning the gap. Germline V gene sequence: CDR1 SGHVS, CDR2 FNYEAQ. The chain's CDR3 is CASSLRDRNQETQYF. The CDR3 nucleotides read TGTGCCAGCAGCTTGCGCGACAGGAATCAAGAGACCCAGTACTTC.

The CDR3 DNA reads TGTGCCAGCAGCCCTGACCAAACAGGGAATGAGCAGTTCTTC. Translated, it gives CASSPDQTGNEQFF. The genes are TRBV5-3 and TRBJ2-1; TRBD1 is a possible D gene (6 bases). TRBV5-3 counts as an open reading frame of uncertain function. The V and J ends lost 8 bases and 7 bases respectively, with 19 bases between them. This CDR3 region has 14 residues.

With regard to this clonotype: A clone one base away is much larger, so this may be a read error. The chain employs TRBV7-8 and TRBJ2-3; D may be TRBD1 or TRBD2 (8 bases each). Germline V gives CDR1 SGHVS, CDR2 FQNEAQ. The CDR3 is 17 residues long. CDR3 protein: CVSSGSIRDRTKDTQYF. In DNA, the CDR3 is TGTGTCAGCAGCGGGAGTATACGGGACAGGACAAAAGATACGCAGTATTTT.

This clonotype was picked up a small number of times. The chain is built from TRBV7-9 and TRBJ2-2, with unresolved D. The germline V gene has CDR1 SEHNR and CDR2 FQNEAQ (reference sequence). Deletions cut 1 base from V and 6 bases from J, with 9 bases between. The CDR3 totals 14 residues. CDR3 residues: CASSLGGAPGELFF. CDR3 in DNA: TGTGCCAGCAGCTTAGGAGGAGCTCCCGGGGAGCTGTTTTTT.

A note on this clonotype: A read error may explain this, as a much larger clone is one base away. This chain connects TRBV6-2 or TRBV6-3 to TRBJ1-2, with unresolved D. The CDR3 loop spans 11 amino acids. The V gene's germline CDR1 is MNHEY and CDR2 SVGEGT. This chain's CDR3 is CTSSYNYGYTF. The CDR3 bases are TGTACCAGCAGTTACAACTATGGCTACACCTTC.

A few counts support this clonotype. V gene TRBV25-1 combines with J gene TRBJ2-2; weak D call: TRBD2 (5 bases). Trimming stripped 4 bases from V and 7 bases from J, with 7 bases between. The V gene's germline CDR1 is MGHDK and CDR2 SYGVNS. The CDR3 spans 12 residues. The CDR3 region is CASSGGDGELFF. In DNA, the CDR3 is TGTGCCAGCAGTGGGGGAGACGGGGAGCTGTTTTTT.

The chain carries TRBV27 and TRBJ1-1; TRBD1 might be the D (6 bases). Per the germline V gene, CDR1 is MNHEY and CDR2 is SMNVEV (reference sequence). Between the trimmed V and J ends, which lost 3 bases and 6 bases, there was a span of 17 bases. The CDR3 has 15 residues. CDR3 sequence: CASSFGAGAVAEAFF. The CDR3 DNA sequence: TGTGCCAGCAGTTTCGGGGCAGGGGCGGTCGCTGAAGCTTTCTTT.

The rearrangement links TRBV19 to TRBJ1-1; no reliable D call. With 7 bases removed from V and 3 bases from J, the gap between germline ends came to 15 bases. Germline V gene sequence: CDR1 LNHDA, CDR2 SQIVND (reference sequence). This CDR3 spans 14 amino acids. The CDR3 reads CASIGPDGHTEAFF. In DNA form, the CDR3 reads TGTGCCAGTATTGGGCCAGATGGGCACACTGAAGCTTTCTTT.

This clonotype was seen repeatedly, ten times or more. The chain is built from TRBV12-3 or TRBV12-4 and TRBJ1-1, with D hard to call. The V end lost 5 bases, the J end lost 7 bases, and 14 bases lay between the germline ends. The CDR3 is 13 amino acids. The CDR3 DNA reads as TGTGCCAGCAGTCGCATCAGGAGCCTTGAAGCTTTCTTT. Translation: CASSRIRSLEAFF.

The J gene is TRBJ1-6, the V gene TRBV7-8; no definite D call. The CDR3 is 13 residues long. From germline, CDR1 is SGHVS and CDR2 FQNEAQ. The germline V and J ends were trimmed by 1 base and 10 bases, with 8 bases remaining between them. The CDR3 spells CASSLDGLSPLHF. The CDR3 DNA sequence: TGTGCCAGCAGCTTAGACGGCTTGTCACCCCTCCACTTT.

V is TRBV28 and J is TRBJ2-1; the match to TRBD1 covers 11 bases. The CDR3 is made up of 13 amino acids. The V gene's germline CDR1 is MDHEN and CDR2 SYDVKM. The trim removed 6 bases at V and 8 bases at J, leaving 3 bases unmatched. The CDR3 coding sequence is TGTGCCAGCAGGGGGACAGGGGGGCATGAGCAGTTCTTC. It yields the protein CASRGTGGHEQFF.

For the CDR3, the DNA is TGTGCCAGCAGCTCCCCCTGGCGACAGTACAATGAGCAGTTCTTC. It codes for CASSSPWRQYNEQFF. The chain has TRBV7-9 and TRBJ2-1; tentative D call: TRBD1 (5 bases). V lost 4 bases, J lost 4 bases, and 14 bases lay in between. From germline, CDR1 is SEHNR and CDR2 FQNEAQ (reference sequence). CDR3 length equals 15 residues. The full variable domain, rest sourced from reference TRBV7-9 and TRBJ2-1, is DTGVSQNPRHKITKRGQNVTFRCDPISEHNRLYWYRQTLGQGPEFLTYFQNEAQLEKSRLLSDRFSAERPKGSFSTLEIQRTEQGDSAMYLCASSSPWRQYNEQFFGPGTRLTVL.

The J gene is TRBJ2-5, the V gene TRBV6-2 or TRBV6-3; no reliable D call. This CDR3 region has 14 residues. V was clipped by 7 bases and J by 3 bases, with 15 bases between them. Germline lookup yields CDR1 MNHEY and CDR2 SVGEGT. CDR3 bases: TGTGCCAGCACCTCGGAACTTGGGGAAGAGACCCAGTACTTC. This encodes CASTSELGEETQYF.